The rows below give T cell receptor beta chains drawn from one sample of a study of cytomegalovirus exposure and HLA in healthy donors. Assay used: immunoSEQ multiplex PCR; TCRdb lists only in-frame clones, some missing. In the table there are 250,000 to 300,000 clones, around 86% of which are singletons. The material sequenced was PBMCs. Receptors were obtained from a woman under 30 in good health and CMV-seronegative. Both conserved end residues are part of each CDR3. The D gene is left open where the match is weak. Not all rows give a size; the values are once, few, many and, for expanded clones, a class.

TRBD2	TRBV5-4	TRBJ2-7	NA	TGTGCCAGCAGCTTACCCGGGGGGGCCTACGAGCAGTACTTC	CASSLPGGAYEQYF
TRBD2	TRBV5-1	TRBJ2-3	NA	TGCGCCAGCAGCGCCATCCTAGCGGCCCTCACAGATACGCAGTATTTT	CASSAILAALTDTQYF
TRBD1	TRBV28	TRBJ2-3	NA	TGTGCCAGCAGTTTCAGGGGGCAGACAGATACGCAGTATTTT	CASSFRGQTDTQYF
TRBD1	TRBV30	TRBJ1-5	NA	TGTGCCTGGAGAGAGACAGGGGGACGTCAGCCCCAGCATTTT	CAWRETGGRQPQHF
TRBD1	TRBV30	TRBJ1-2	NA	TGTGCCTGGAGTGTACTTTTAGGGACAGGAGGATCCCCCCACTATGGCTACACCTTC	CAWSVLLGTGGSPHYGYTF
NA	TRBV28	TRBJ1-4	NA	TGTGCCAGCACGGCCCGGAGCGGAAAACTGTTTTTT	CASTARSGKLFF
TRBD2	TRBV19	TRBJ2-1	NA	TGTGCCAGTAGTTGGGCGGGAGATTCAGCTGAGCAGTTCTTC	CASSWAGDSAEQFF
TRBD2	TRBV30	TRBJ2-1	NA	TGTGCCTGGAGAGCTAGCGGGGGCCACAATGAGCAGTTCTTC	CAWRASGGHNEQFF
NA	TRBV29-1	TRBJ2-7	NA	TGCAGCGTTGCCAAGACGGGCGAGCAGTACTTC	CSVAKTGEQYF
TRBD2	TRBV30	TRBJ2-3	NA	TGTGCCTGGAGTGCCGGACTAGCGGGCACAGATACGCAGTATTTT	CAWSAGLAGTDTQYF
TRBD2	TRBV27	TRBJ2-5	NA	TGTGCCAGCAGTAAGGGGACTAGCGGGGGTAGGGAGACCCAGTACTTC	CASSKGTSGGRETQYF
TRBD1	TRBV28	TRBJ2-7	NA	TGTGCCAGCAGTTCGGCCTCCTCCGGGACAGGGAGATACGAGCAGTACTTC	CASSSASSGTGRYEQYF
TRBD1	TRBV27	TRBJ2-7	NA	TGTGCCAGCGGGACAGGGGACTACGAGCAGTACTTC	CASGTGDYEQYF
NA	TRBV6-5	TRBJ2-5	NA	TGTGCCAGCAGTTACACAACCCGGGGCCAAGAGACCCAGTACTTC	CASSYTTRGQETQYF
TRBD1	TRBV28	TRBJ2-7	NA	TGTGCCAGCAGTTCCCTTGAGGGGGACAGTTACGAGCAGTACTTC	CASSSLEGDSYEQYF
NA	TRBV11-3	TRBJ2-3	NA	TGTGCCAGCAGGTCCCCGACTACAGATACGCAGTATTTT	CASRSPTTDTQYF
NA	TRBV14	TRBJ2-7	once	TGTGCCAGCAGCCAAGCCTTGGTTAGGCAAGGGGAAATTAGCTCCTACGAGCAGTACTTC	CASSQALVRQGEISSYEQYF
NA	TRBV18	TRBJ1-1	few	TGTGCCAGCTCACCAAGGGTTGGGCAGGGCGGCACTGAAGCTTTCTTT	CASSPRVGQGGTEAFF
TRBD1	TRBV9	TRBJ2-3	NA	TGTGCCAGCAGCGTAGGACAGGGGACAGATACGCAGTATTTT	CASSVGQGTDTQYF
TRBD2	TRBV6-1	TRBJ2-2	NA	TGTGCCAGCAGTGGCCGGACTAGCGGGAGGACCGGGGAGCTGTTTTTT	CASSGRTSGRTGELFF